These T cell receptor beta chains were read from a single sample in a study of regulatory T cells in long-lasting Graves disease. TCRdb re-derived calls from the multiplex PCR reads in MiXCR, one entry per CDR3 protein. The sample has about 290,000 distinct CDR3 sequences; around a fifth are singletons. The starting material was peripheral blood mononuclear cells (PBMCs), obtained when the disease was refractory, from a patient treated with antithyroid drugs. Source of these receptors: a female donor with Graves disease. Each CDR3 is given with its conserved first and last residue. The order of the fields is J gene, D gene, clone size, V gene, CDR3 protein, CDR3 DNA. The D gene is left open where the match is weak. For some rows the clone size is stated as once, few or many, or as a class when expanded; others skip it.

J gene: TRBJ2-2; D gene: -; clone size: few; V gene: TRBV5-1; CDR3 protein: CASSSRGFVGELFF; CDR3 DNA: TGCGCCAGCAGCTCCCGGGGGTTCGTCGGGGAGCTGTTTTTT
J gene: TRBJ2-1; D gene: -; clone size: few; V gene: TRBV5-1; CDR3 protein: CASSLNFNEQFF; CDR3 DNA: TGCGCCAGCAGCCTGAATTTTAATGAGCAGTTCTTC
J gene: TRBJ1-5; D gene: -; clone size: once; V gene: TRBV2; CDR3 protein: CASGQSNQPQHF; CDR3 DNA: TGTGCCAGCGGACAGAGTAATCAGCCCCAGCATTTT
J gene: TRBJ1-2; D gene: -; clone size: many; V gene: TRBV29-1; CDR3 protein: CSVHSGNGYTF; CDR3 DNA: TGCAGCGTTCATTCCGGCAATGGCTACACCTTC
J gene: TRBJ2-4; D gene: -; clone size: -; V gene: TRBV6-2/TRBV6-3; CDR3 protein: CASSSPPGENIQYF; CDR3 DNA: TGTGCCAGCAGTTCACCACCGGGGGAAAACATTCAGTACTTC
J gene: TRBJ2-7; D gene: TRBD1; clone size: many; V gene: TRBV2; CDR3 protein: CASSRDRGLYEQYF; CDR3 DNA: TGTGCCAGCAGCCGGGACAGGGGGCTATACGAGCAGTACTTC
J gene: TRBJ2-5; D gene: -; clone size: few; V gene: TRBV4-1; CDR3 protein: CASSQPPGSEPNRDQYF; CDR3 DNA: TGCGCCAGCAGCCAACCCCCCGGGAGCGAACCGAACAGGGACCAGTACTTC
J gene: TRBJ2-1; D gene: -; clone size: -; V gene: TRBV12-3/TRBV12-4; CDR3 protein: CASSLTGLHLFF; CDR3 DNA: TGTGCCAGCAGCCTGACGGGACTTCACCTGTTCTTC
J gene: TRBJ1-1; D gene: -; clone size: -; V gene: TRBV12-3/TRBV12-4; CDR3 protein: CASSWGERNTEAFF; CDR3 DNA: TGTGCCAGCAGTTGGGGGGAGAGGAACACTGAAGCTTTCTTT
J gene: TRBJ2-1; D gene: -; clone size: -; V gene: TRBV12-3/TRBV12-4; CDR3 protein: CASSERAGSYNEQFF; CDR3 DNA: TGTGCCAGCAGTGAACGGGCAGGGAGCTACAATGAGCAGTTCTTC
J gene: TRBJ1-1; D gene: -; clone size: -; V gene: TRBV29-1; CDR3 protein: CSTLGGPERTEAFF; CDR3 DNA: TGCAGCACCCTGGGGGGACCGGAGAGAACTGAAGCTTTCTTT
J gene: TRBJ2-5; D gene: -; clone size: many; V gene: TRBV30; CDR3 protein: CAGNPAELQETQYF; CDR3 DNA: TGTGCCGGGAATCCGGCGGAGCTTCAAGAGACCCAGTACTTC
J gene: TRBJ1-5; D gene: TRBD1; clone size: many; V gene: TRBV2; CDR3 protein: CASGDRGQPQHF; CDR3 DNA: TGTGCCAGCGGCGACAGGGGCCAGCCCCAGCATTTT
J gene: TRBJ1-1; D gene: -; clone size: -; V gene: TRBV6-5; CDR3 protein: CASSYLGKTEAFF; CDR3 DNA: TGTGCCAGCAGTTATTTAGGGAAGACTGAAGCTTTCTTT
J gene: TRBJ2-2; D gene: TRBD2; clone size: -; V gene: TRBV27; CDR3 protein: CASSFVGAGLTGELFF; CDR3 DNA: TGTGCCAGCAGTTTCGTAGGAGCGGGATTGACCGGGGAGCTGTTTTTT
J gene: TRBJ1-4; D gene: -; clone size: many; V gene: TRBV28; CDR3 protein: CASSLRWVDKLFF; CDR3 DNA: TGTGCCAGCAGTTTACGATGGGTGGACAAACTGTTTTTT
J gene: TRBJ2-1; D gene: TRBD2; clone size: -; V gene: TRBV11-2; CDR3 protein: CASSPSREGRSYNEQFF; CDR3 DNA: TGTGCCAGCAGCCCCTCGCGGGAGGGCCGATCCTACAATGAGCAGTTCTTC
J gene: TRBJ2-7; D gene: -; clone size: once; V gene: TRBV19; CDR3 protein: CASAWGRGGYEQYF; CDR3 DNA: TGTGCCAGTGCTTGGGGCAGGGGAGGATACGAGCAGTACTTC
J gene: TRBJ2-2; D gene: -; clone size: -; V gene: TRBV6-4; CDR3 protein: CASSKARSTGELFF; CDR3 DNA: TGTGCCAGCAGTAAAGCCCGGTCCACCGGGGAGCTGTTTTTT
J gene: TRBJ2-7; D gene: -; clone size: many; V gene: TRBV10-3; CDR3 protein: CAISESVGEQYF; CDR3 DNA: TGTGCCATCAGTGAGTCGGTAGGCGAGCAGTACTTC
J gene: TRBJ2-7; D gene: -; clone size: -; V gene: TRBV20-1; CDR3 protein: CSAVADTSGPRRYEQYF; CDR3 DNA: TGCAGTGCTGTGGCAGACACAAGCGGGCCTCGGCGGTACGAGCAGTACTTC
J gene: TRBJ1-2; D gene: TRBD1; clone size: -; V gene: TRBV6-1; CDR3 protein: CASSRGTAAGYTF; CDR3 DNA: TGTGCCAGCAGTCGGGGGACAGCGGCTGGCTACACCTTC
J gene: TRBJ1-2; D gene: -; clone size: few; V gene: TRBV6-1; CDR3 protein: CATDQQRNYGYTF; CDR3 DNA: TGTGCCACCGATCAACAGAGAAACTATGGCTACACCTTC
J gene: TRBJ2-5; D gene: TRBD1; clone size: -; V gene: TRBV3-1; CDR3 protein: CASSPPGTEQGTQYF; CDR3 DNA: TGTGCCAGCAGCCCGCCCGGGACAGAACAAGGGACCCAGTACTTC
J gene: TRBJ1-6; D gene: -; clone size: many; V gene: TRBV28; CDR3 protein: CASSLVQGNRSPLHF; CDR3 DNA: TGTGCCAGCAGTTTGGTCCAGGGAAATAGGTCACCCCTCCACTTT
J gene: TRBJ2-7; D gene: -; clone size: few; V gene: TRBV30; CDR3 protein: CAWSPLVLSYEQYF; CDR3 DNA: TGTGCCTGGAGTCCCCTAGTCCTCTCCTACGAGCAGTACTTC
J gene: TRBJ1-1; D gene: -; clone size: many; V gene: TRBV19; CDR3 protein: CASSIYGRMANTEAFF; CDR3 DNA: TGTGCCAGTAGTATATATGGACGGATGGCTAACACTGAAGCTTTCTTT